This record concerns one TCR beta chain sequence. The sample comes from a study of shared clonotypes between healthy human individuals. The V and J ends lost 6 bases and 0 bases respectively, with 12 bases between them. Germline V lookup: CDR1 MDHEN, CDR2 SYDVKM. The CDR3 sequence is 14 residues long. Profiled with immunoSEQ multiplex PCR; TCRdb holds only in-frame clones, not every one. The sample shows millions of clones, around 94% of them seen only once. This sequence was found in a young man in good health. The source material was naive CD4+ T cells sorted from blood. Regarding subset: CD45RA+ positively selected. The V gene is TRBV28, the J gene TRBJ2-7; possibly TRBD1 for D (6 bases). CDR3 sequence reads: CASRGHLISYEQYF. The CDR3, as DNA: TGTGCCAGCAGGGGACATCTCATCTCCTACGAGCAGTACTTC. Combining the CDR3 with reference TRBV28 and TRBJ2-7 gives the whole variable domain DVKVTQSSRYLVKRTGEKVFLECVQDMDHENMFWYRQDPGLGLRLIYFSYDVKMKEKGDIPEGYSVSREKKERFSLILESASTNQTSMYLCASRGHLISYEQYFGPGTRLTVT.